The 24 T cell receptor beta chains reported below all come from one sample, sequenced in a study of HIV-infected patients and healthy controls. TCRdb re-called the 5' RACE reads through MiXCR, storing one row per CDR3 protein. The sample has more than 15,000 distinct CDR3 sequences, around 20% seen once. Sequencing input: CD8+ T cells from blood. The receptors derive from a human donor in good health.

Many counts were recorded for this clonotype. J is TRBJ2-1 and V is TRBV7-6; 11 nucleotides align to TRBD2. This CDR3 is built from 15 residues. Germline CDR1 and CDR2: SGHVS and FNYEAQ. V dropped 8 bases and J dropped 7; count of bases not matched to a gene: 10. The CDR3 sequence is CASGKTSGIWNEQFF. In nucleotides, the CDR3 is TGTGCCAGCGGTAAGACTAGCGGGATATGGAATGAGCAGTTCTTC.

This clonotype was observed at least ten times. This chain connects TRBV4-1 to TRBJ1-1; D remains ambiguous. The V gene lost 0 bases and the J gene lost 6 bases, with 11 bases spanning the gap. Germline assignment: CDR1 MGHRA and CDR2 YSYEKL. This CDR3 is 14 amino acids long. The CDR3 DNA is TGCGCCAGCAGCCAAGAGAAGGAGGGTCCTGAAGCTTTCTTT. It yields the protein CASSQEKEGPEAFF.

Comments on this clonotype: The final CDR3 position lacks the conserved phenylalanine or tryptophan, pointing to a likely read error. Because the CDR3's place on the DNA is in doubt, the DNA is left out and the CDR3 is given as listed by TCRdb. The genes are TRBV5-3 and TRBJ2-1; TRBD2 is the table's D call, not checked against the DNA. TRBV5-3 is an ORF, with its function uncertain. The length of the CDR3 is 15 amino acids, counting both ends. CDR3 region: CARSLASRRLAGGTL.

The table lists this clonotype with many counts. The J gene is TRBJ2-7, the V gene TRBV10-3; 8 bases are shared with TRBD2. The CDR3 has 16 residues. The junction had 6 bases not matched to a gene; V was cut back by 0 bases and J by 2 bases. CDR1 is ENHRY and CDR2 is SYGVKD in the germline V gene. The chain's CDR3 is CAISESNAGGPYEQYF. The CDR3 nucleotides are TGTGCCATCAGTGAGTCGAACGCGGGGGGCCCCTACGAGCAGTACTTC.

The V call is TRBV19, the J call TRBJ1-1; D is possibly TRBD1 (6 bases). Per germline, CDR1 LNHDA and CDR2 SQIVND (reference sequence). This CDR3 contains 13 residues. The V end lost 8 bases, the J end lost 2 bases, and 12 bases lay between the germline ends. The chain's CDR3 is CASSLGGNTEAFF. CDR3 nucleotide sequence: TGTGCCAGTTCGTTGGGGGGCAACACTGAAGCTTTCTTT. Full variable domain (missing parts from reference TRBV19 and TRBJ1-1): DGGITQSPKYLFRKEGQNVTLSCEQNLNHDAMYWYRQDPGQGLRLIYYSQIVNDFQKGDIAEGYSVSREKKESFPLTVTSAQKNPTAFYLCASSLGGNTEAFFGQGTRLTVV.

The chain has TRBV4-3 and TRBJ1-2, with D perhaps matching TRBD1 (6 bases). V lost 0 bases and J 1 base, leaving 12 bases between the germline ends. Germline V gives CDR1 LGHNA, CDR2 YSLEER. The CDR3 is 16 residues long. CDR3 nucleotides: TGCGCCAGCAGCCAAGATCGTACAGGGTTTAACTATGGCTACACCTTC. Translation: CASSQDRTGFNYGYTF.

There are many counts of this clonotype. This chain joins TRBV6-4 and TRBJ2-1; perhaps TRBD2 as D (6 bases). This CDR3 is 13 amino acids long. The V and J ends lost 3 bases and 6 bases respectively, with 9 bases between them. Germline assignment: CDR1 MRHNA and CDR2 SNTAGT. CDR3 protein: CASSEAGVNEQFF. As DNA, the CDR3 is TGTGCCAGCAGTGAAGCGGGCGTCAATGAGCAGTTCTTC.

This clonotype was seen ten or more times. Here the CDR3 reads CASSPNTEAFF. In nucleotides, the CDR3 is TGTGCCAGCAGCCCTAACACTGAAGCTTTCTTT. J is TRBJ1-1 and V is TRBV18; D call uncertain. The CDR3 length is 11 residues. V dropped 8 bases and J dropped 2 bases, with 6 bases sitting between them. CDR1 KGHSH and CDR2 LQKENI come from the germline V gene.

Only a few counts were recorded for this clonotype. The J gene is TRBJ2-2, the V gene TRBV24-1; tentatively, D is TRBD2 (6 bases). There are 16 residues in the CDR3. V lost 0 bases, J lost 4 bases, and 11 bases lay in between. Germline V CDR1 and CDR2: KGHDR, SFDVKD. CDR3 bases: TGTGCCACCAGTGATTTGGAGGTGGAGGGCACCGGGGAGCTGTTTTTT. Encoded protein: CATSDLEVEGTGELFF.

Only a few counts were recorded for this clonotype. The rearrangement uses TRBV28 and TRBJ1-2; TRBD1 agrees at 7 bases. The CDR3 sequence is 15 residues long. V dropped 3 bases and J dropped 0; count of bases not matched to a gene: 4. Germline V CDR1 and CDR2: MDHEN, SYDVKM. The CDR3 DNA reads TGTGCCAGCAGTTTTCGACAGGGTTCTAACTATGGCTACACCTTC. Translating gives CASSFRQGSNYGYTF.

The V and J genes are TRBV4-3 and TRBJ2-7, with D maybe TRBD2 (7 bases). This CDR3 region has 16 residues. The germline CDR1 and CDR2 sequences are LGHNA and YSLEER. Trimming took off 0 bases at V and 3 bases at J, with 15 bases between the two ends. The chain's CDR3 is CASSQDLGAGDYEQYF. CDR3 nucleotide sequence: TGCGCCAGCAGCCAAGATCTGGGGGCGGGGGACTACGAGCAGTACTTC.

This clonotype was counted ten times or more. The V call is TRBV4-2, the J call TRBJ2-1, with D possibly TRBD2 on 5 matching bases. The germline V gene has CDR1 LGHNA and CDR2 YNFKEQ. The V gene lost 4 bases and the J gene lost 3 bases, with 16 bases spanning the gap. This CDR3 has 16 amino acids. CDR3 in amino acids: CASSPESPSIYNEQFF. Written as DNA, the CDR3 is TGTGCCAGCAGCCCCGAGAGTCCTAGCATCTACAATGAGCAGTTCTTC.

This clonotype was seen a few times. CDR3 DNA sequence: TGCGCCAGCAGCTTATGGACAGGAACTAACACTGAAGCTTTCTTT. This codes for CASSLWTGTNTEAFF. The J gene is TRBJ1-1, the V gene TRBV5-1; 7 bases align to TRBD1. This CDR3 has 15 amino acids. After removal of 2 bases from V and 2 bases from J, the junction contained 6 bases not matched to a gene. In germline, CDR1 is SGHRS, CDR2 YFSETQ.

There are a few counts of this clonotype. The chain links TRBV5-1 to TRBJ2-1, with D uncertain. This CDR3 is 10 amino acids long. Germline V gives CDR1 SGHRS, CDR2 YFSETQ. The ends were cut back, 6 bases at V and 3 bases at J, with 1 base in the middle. CDR3: CASNYNEQFF. DNA for the CDR3: TGCGCCAGCAACTACAATGAGCAGTTCTTC.

This clonotype was seen repeatedly, ten times or more. J is TRBJ2-1 and V is TRBV7-9, with 9 positions matching TRBD2. The CDR3 has 16 residues. Germline V lookup: CDR1 SEHNR, CDR2 FQNEAQ (reference sequence). J was trimmed by 8 bases and V by 5 bases; bases with no gene match: 13. CDR3 protein: CASSLAPLTSGDEQFF. The CDR3 coding sequence is TGTGCCAGCAGCCTCGCCCCCCTGACTAGCGGAGATGAGCAGTTCTTC.

This clonotype was seen more than once but under ten times. The genes are TRBV6-5 and TRBJ2-2; D call uncertain. The CDR3 spans 11 residues. The V and J ends lost 7 bases and 4 bases respectively, with 4 bases between them. Germline V gene lookup returns CDR1 MNHEY and CDR2 SVGAGI. CDR3 DNA: TGTGCCAGCAAGTCCACCGGGGAGCTGTTTTTT. Its translation: CASKSTGELFF.

This chain joins TRBV29-1 and TRBJ2-3, with 7 bases lining up with TRBD2. V lost 0 bases to trimming and J lost 3 bases; unmatched junction nucleotides: 6. The CDR3 is 15 residues long. CDR1 is SQVTM, CDR2 ANQGSEA, per germline. CDR3 protein: CSVEEREYRTDTQYF. In DNA form, the CDR3 reads TGCAGCGTTGAAGAGCGGGAGTACCGAACAGATACGCAGTATTTT.

This clonotype came up a few times. This chain joins TRBV5-5 and TRBJ2-2; TRBD2 aligns across 10 bases. CDR3 size: 15 residues. Per germline, CDR1 SGHKS and CDR2 YYEKEE (reference sequence). Trimming removed 3 bases from V and 2 bases from J; junction bases left unmatched: 1. CDR3: CASSWTSGNTGELFF. DNA of the CDR3: TGTGCCAGCAGCTGGACTAGCGGAAACACCGGGGAGCTGTTTTTT.

This clonotype has only a few counts. CDR3 in DNA: TGCGCCAGCAGCTTGGCCTCGCAGGGGGAGGGCGAGCAGTACTTC. It is translated as CASSLASQGEGEQYF. This sequence joins TRBV5-1 and TRBJ2-7, with D perhaps TRBD1 or TRBD2 (7 bases each). The CDR3 loop spans 15 amino acids. Trimming shortened V by 0 bases and J by 6 bases, and 16 bases separated the two germline ends. CDR1 and CDR2 (germline): SGHRS, YFSETQ.

The count of this clonotype is one. The genes are TRBV27 and TRBJ1-1; D may be TRBD1 (5 bases). CDR3 length: 15 amino acids. Germline V gene data show CDR1 as MNHEY and CDR2 as SMNVEV (reference sequence). Between the trimmed V and J ends, which lost 0 bases and 4 bases, there was a span of 12 bases. DNA for the CDR3: TGTGCCAGCAGTTTATCCAGGGTCCCGACCACTGAAGCTTTCTTT. This sequence encodes CASSLSRVPTTEAFF.

This rearrangement joins TRBV2 to TRBJ2-7; D ambiguous. The germline CDR1 and CDR2 sequences are SNHLY and FYNNEI. This CDR3 comprises 14 residues. The ends were cut back, 8 bases at V and 2 bases at J, with 16 bases in the middle. CDR3 sequence (DNA): TGTGCCAGCCTGCCGTTAGTCGGAACCTACGAGCAGTACTTC. Translation gives CASLPLVGTYEQYF.

V gene TRBV7-2 combines with J gene TRBJ1-5; D uncertain. The CDR3 loop spans 16 amino acids. V lost 1 base and J lost 2, with 12 bases in between. Germline V CDR1 and CDR2: SGHTA, FQGNSA. The CDR3 DNA sequence: TGTGCCAGCAGCTTAGGTGTGGCCGACCGCAATCAGCCCCAGCATTTT. It codes for CASSLGVADRNQPQHF.

The J gene is TRBJ1-2, the V gene TRBV6-6, with D perhaps matching TRBD1 (5 bases). Germline CDR1 MNHNY, CDR2 SVGAGI (reference sequence). The CDR3 is made up of 13 amino acids. The V end lost 11 bases, the J end lost 4 bases, and 17 bases lay between the germline ends. The CDR3, as DNA: TGTGCCGCCGCTCCGGGACCCAGCTATGGCTACACCTTC. Translation gives CAAAPGPSYGYTF.

This clonotype was observed at least ten times. The V and J genes are TRBV20-1 and TRBJ2-3; D not resolved. V was shortened by 5 bases and J by 2 bases, with 2 bases between the two germline ends. Germline lookup yields CDR1 DFQATT and CDR2 SNEGSKA (reference sequence). This CDR3 contains 10 residues. As DNA, the CDR3 is TGCAGTGCTTACACAGATACGCAGTATTTT. It yields the protein CSAYTDTQYF.